This T cell receptor beta chain is from a study of T cells after yellow fever vaccination. This clonotype was detected a few times. TCRdb reprocessed the 5' RACE reads via MiXCR and lists one record per CDR3 protein. The data show just under 85,000 distinct CDR3 sequences, 13% seen once. Trimming at V came to 3 bases and at J to 8 bases, leaving 16 bases not matched to a gene. The CDR3 loop spans 18 amino acids. Looked up from germline, CDR1 is SGHRS and CDR2 is YFSETQ. The TCR sequence derives from a young man who received the YFV17D yellow fever vaccine. The chain carries TRBV5-1 and TRBJ2-1; 11 bases match TRBD1. Sequenced material: CD8+ T cells not binding an NS4B(214-222) dextramer, sorted from PBMCs, taken approximately 22 days after the first yellow fever vaccination. CDR3 residues: CASSSLGQGAPSGDEQFF. The CDR3 bases are TGCGCCAGCAGCTCTTTAGGACAGGGGGCTCCTAGTGGCGATGAGCAGTTCTTC.